This T cell receptor (beta chain) was sequenced in a study of metastatic and nonmetastatic thyroid tumors. Study summary: Both malignant and benign thyroid patients supplied peripheral blood and tumor or nodule tissue samples, across which the repertoires of these patients were then compared.

The entire patient cohort was treatment-naive prior to thyroid surgery. Authors' data handling: Clinicopathological groups differed in CDR3, with these differences serving to build a distant-metastasis classifier for papillary thyroid cancer. TCRdb re-clonotyped the PCR reads via MiXCR. These V and J calls rely on TCRdb rather than the paper's analysis. The table shows fewer than 20,000 clones, with 20% to 30% occurring only once. The CDR3 has 11 residues. CDR1 and CDR2 (germline): MNHEY, SMNVEV (reference sequence). Concerning this clone: Its antigen is unidentified.

Study-wide findings and caveats: Across blood and tumor, TCR beta diversity in malignant thyroid tumors was reportedly significantly higher than in benign nodules.

The sequence was obtained from a male donor with papillary thyroid cancer or a benign thyroid nodule (not recorded which). Some clones in this sample may be carry-over from other donors' samples. This chain links TRBV27 with TRBJ1-1; 10 nucleotides line up with TRBD1. The sequencing input was tumor tissue. CDR3 coding DNA: TGTGGGGGACAGGGGAGGACTGAAGCTTTCTTT. It translates to CGGQGRTEAFF.